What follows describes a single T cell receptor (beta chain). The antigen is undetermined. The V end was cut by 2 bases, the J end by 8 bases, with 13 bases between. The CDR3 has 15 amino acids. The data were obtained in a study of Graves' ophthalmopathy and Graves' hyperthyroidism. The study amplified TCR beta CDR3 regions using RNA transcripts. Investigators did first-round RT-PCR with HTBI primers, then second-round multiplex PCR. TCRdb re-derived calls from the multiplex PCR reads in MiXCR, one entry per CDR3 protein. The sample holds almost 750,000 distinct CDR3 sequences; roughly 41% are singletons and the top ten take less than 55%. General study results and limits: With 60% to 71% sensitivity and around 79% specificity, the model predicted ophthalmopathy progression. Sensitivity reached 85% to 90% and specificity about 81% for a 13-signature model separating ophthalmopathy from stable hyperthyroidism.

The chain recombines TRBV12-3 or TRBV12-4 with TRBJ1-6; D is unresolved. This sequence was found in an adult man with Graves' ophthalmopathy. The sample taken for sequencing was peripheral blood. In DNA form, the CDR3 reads TGTGCCAGCAGTTTAAGAGGAACTTCCGATTCACCCCTCCACTTT. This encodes CASSLRGTSDSPLHF.